This TCR beta chain was obtained from a study of cytotoxic CD8 clonotypes in ibrutinib-treated CLL. Study-level information: The group held roughly ten relapsed/refractory and around 14 treatment-naive patients, with roughly 17 IGHV unmutated. Study-wide findings and caveats: Lymph node repertoires were not studied, and sampling times were unmatched. Once treatment began, public clonotypes, which were uncommon, contracted or stayed stable.

Produced via immunoSEQ multiplex PCR; TCRdb's table is partial and in-frame only. The sample records 45,000 or so clones, about three fifths being singletons. The CDR3 sequence is 14 residues long. The V end was cut by 2 bases, the J end by 3 bases, with 7 bases between. Germline CDR1 and CDR2: MGHDK and SYGVNS. Regarding this clone: Its antigen remains unidentified.

The origin of this receptor is a human donor with chronic lymphocytic leukemia. The specimen was PBMCs, collected after 24 months of ibrutinib treatment. The V and J genes are TRBV25-1 and TRBJ2-2; D not resolved. Here the CDR3 DNA reads TGTGCCAGCAGTGAAAGGCATTACACCGGGGAGCTGTTTTTT. As protein: CASSERHYTGELFF. Complete variable domain (other parts from reference TRBV25-1 and TRBJ2-2): EADIYQTPRYLVIGTGKKITLECSQTMGHDKMYWYQQDPGMELHLIHYSYGVNSTEKGDLSSESTVSRIRTEHFPLTLESARPSHTSQYLCASSERHYTGELFFGEGSRLTVL.